This is a list of T cell receptor beta chains from one sample in a study of OX40 agonist ivuxolimab in advanced cancers. The protocol was immunoSEQ multiplex PCR, while the TCRdb copy is restricted to in-frame clones and leaves out a portion. Of fewer than 60,000 clones in the sample, around 86% were seen once. Material: CD4+ or CD8+ T cells sorted from blood, obtained in a trial of the OX40 agonist ivuxolimab. These receptors were obtained from an adult with an advanced solid tumor such as melanoma, head and neck, liver or kidney cancer. CDR3s include the opening cysteine and the closing phenylalanine or tryptophan. Each record gives: J gene, V gene, D gene, clone size, CDR3 protein, CDR3 DNA. D genes are given only for firm matches. The size entry is marked missing in some rows and otherwise reads once, few, many or a size class.

>TRBJ2-2|TRBV28|NA|NA
CASSFWGLNTGELFF
TGTGCCAGCAGTTTTTGGGGCTTAAACACCGGGGAGCTGTTTTTT
>TRBJ2-6|TRBV2|NA|NA
CASSGSSGANVLTF
TGTGCCAGCAGTGGGAGCTCTGGGGCCAACGTCCTGACTTTC
>TRBJ1-3|TRBV29-1|NA|NA
CSVGTTRSNTIYF
TGCAGCGTTGGGACTACTCGGTCCAACACCATATATTTT
>TRBJ1-2|TRBV28|NA|NA
CASSNSLGEGYGYTF
TGTGCCAGCAGTAACTCCCTGGGGGAAGGATATGGCTACACCTTC
>TRBJ2-1|TRBV5-1|NA|NA
CASSLATIGSEQFF
TGCGCCAGCAGCCTGGCGACGATAGGGAGTGAGCAGTTCTTC
>TRBJ1-4|TRBV10-3|NA|NA
CATGRGTAHEKLFF
TGTGCCACCGGGAGGGGTACAGCCCATGAAAAACTGTTTTTT
>TRBJ1-5|TRBV7-9|TRBD1|NA
CASSPGGYNQPQHF
TGTGCCAGCAGCCCAGGGGGATACAATCAGCCCCAGCATTTT
>TRBJ1-5|TRBV30|NA|NA
CAWTPRGRGGNQPQHF
TGTGCCTGGACGCCTCGGGGCAGGGGAGGCAATCAGCCCCAGCATTTT
>TRBJ1-3|TRBV18|NA|NA
CASSARAHSGNTIYF
TGTGCCAGCTCCGCGAGGGCGCACTCTGGAAACACCATATATTTT
>TRBJ2-1|TRBV6-5|TRBD2|NA
CASSYREEYNEQFF
TGTGCCAGCAGTTACCGGGAGGAATACAATGAGCAGTTCTTC
>TRBJ1-1|TRBV5-1|NA|NA
CASSFHTNTEAFF
TGCGCCAGCAGCTTCCACACGAACACTGAAGCTTTCTTT
>TRBJ2-5|TRBV6-5|NA|NA
CASSSAGGETQYF
TGTGCCAGCAGTTCCGCAGGGGGGGAGACCCAGTACTTC
>TRBJ2-5|TRBV5-5|NA|NA
CASSLVGGQETQYF
TGTGCCAGCAGCTTGGTAGGCGGCCAAGAGACCCAGTACTTC
>TRBJ2-5|TRBV7-2|NA|NA
CASSQGFSAGRAQYF
TGTGCCAGCAGCCAAGGGTTTTCTGCGGGAAGGGCCCAGTACTTC
>TRBJ1-3|TRBV15|NA|NA
CATSREQGAGNTIYF
TGTGCCACCAGCAGGGAACAGGGAGCTGGAAACACCATATATTTT
>TRBJ1-1|TRBV7-6|NA|NA
CASSPDPPPTEAFF
TGTGCCAGCAGCCCGGACCCCCCACCAACTGAAGCTTTCTTT
>TRBJ2-5|TRBV6-1|NA|NA
CASSEVFLGGETQYF
TGTGCCAGCAGTGAAGTTTTCCTGGGGGGAGAGACCCAGTACTTC
>TRBJ1-6|TRBV2|TRBD1|NA
CASSRDGQGNSPLHF
TGTGCCAGCAGTCGGGATGGACAGGGCAATTCACCCCTCCACTTT
>TRBJ1-4|TRBV5-6|TRBD1|NA
CASSFQGAWEKLFF
TGTGCCAGCAGCTTTCAGGGGGCCTGGGAAAAACTGTTTTTT
>TRBJ1-1|TRBV7-9|NA|NA
CASSLRNMNTEAFF
TGTGCCAGCAGCTTAAGGAACATGAACACTGAAGCTTTCTTT
>TRBJ2-7|TRBV5-4|TRBD2|once
CASSVTGTSYEQYF
TGTGCCAGCAGCGTTACCGGGACTAGCTACGAGCAGTACTTC
>TRBJ1-1|TRBV10-3|NA|NA
CAISEGRQNTEAFF
TGTGCCATCAGTGAGGGCCGACAGAACACTGAAGCTTTCTTT
>TRBJ1-2|TRBV5-1|TRBD1|once
CASSLARGNYGYTF
TGCGCCAGCAGCTTGGCCAGGGGGAACTATGGCTACACCTTC
>TRBJ2-1|TRBV19|NA|once
CASSQANNEQFF
TGTGCCAGTAGTCAGGCTAACAATGAGCAGTTCTTC
>TRBJ1-5|TRBV6-1|NA|NA
CASSETGRNNQPQHF
TGTGCCAGCAGTGAGACTGGTCGAAATAATCAGCCCCAGCATTTT
>TRBJ2-1|TRBV27|TRBD1|few
CAIRTGEDNEQFF
TGTGCCATCCGGACAGGGGAAGACAATGAGCAGTTCTTC
>TRBJ2-2|TRBV28|NA|once
CASSLGGADTGELFF
TGTGCCAGCAGTTTAGGGGGGGCGGACACCGGGGAGCTGTTTTTT
>TRBJ2-5|TRBV5-1|NA|few
CASSLDGAGETQYF
TGCGCCAGCAGCTTAGACGGGGCCGGGGAGACCCAGTACTTC
>TRBJ1-2|TRBV7-2|NA|NA
CASSFEGGRYGYTF
TGTGCCAGCAGCTTTGAAGGCGGCCGATATGGCTACACCTTC
>TRBJ1-2|TRBV5-1|TRBD1|once
CASSSVPPGDRGFYGYTF
TGCGCCAGCAGCTCGGTCCCCCCGGGGGACAGGGGTTTTTATGGCTACACCTTC
>TRBJ1-3|TRBV15|NA|NA
CATSRDLAAIGNTIYF
TGTGCCACCAGCAGAGATCTGGCCGCCATCGGAAACACCATATATTTT
>TRBJ1-2|TRBV7-9|NA|NA
CASSVVIYHETYGYTF
TGTGCCAGCAGCGTGGTAATATACCATGAGACCTATGGCTACACCTTC
>TRBJ1-4|TRBV7-8|TRBD1|NA
CASSQPGQGVRVGEKLFF
TGTGCCAGCAGCCAGCCGGGACAGGGGGTGCGGGTTGGGGAAAAACTGTTTTTT
>TRBJ2-7|TRBV6-5|NA|NA
CASSYLAGYEQYF
TGTGCCAGCAGTTACTTGGCAGGGTACGAGCAGTACTTC
>TRBJ2-5|TRBV6-6|TRBD2|NA
CASSSGSGSQRETQYF
TGTGCCAGCAGTTCCGGAAGCGGGAGCCAGAGAGAGACCCAGTACTTC
>TRBJ2-4|TRBV18|NA|once
CASSSDLGKNIQYF
TGTGCCAGCTCCTCGGATTTGGGCAAAAACATTCAGTACTTC
>TRBJ1-4|TRBV28|NA|NA
CASASLGGTDEKLFF
TGTGCCAGCGCTTCACTTGGGGGAACGGATGAAAAACTGTTTTTT
>TRBJ2-1|TRBV28|TRBD2|NA
CASRIIAGGYYNEQFF
TGTGCCAGCAGAATCATAGCGGGGGGTTACTACAATGAGCAGTTCTTC
>TRBJ2-7|TRBV7-2|TRBD2|NA
CASRPGTSVPYEQYF
TGTGCCAGCAGGCCCGGGACTAGCGTTCCCTACGAGCAGTACTTC
>TRBJ2-1|TRBV27|NA|once
CASSPLSYGFSNEQFF
TGTGCCAGCAGCCCCTTGAGCTATGGGTTCAGCAATGAGCAGTTCTTC
>TRBJ2-3|TRBV6-1|NA|NA
CATRGWKDTQYF
TGTGCCACCAGGGGCTGGAAAGATACGCAGTATTTT
>TRBJ1-5|TRBV5-6|NA|NA
CASSLRDLNQPQHF
TGTGCCAGCAGCTTGAGAGATCTCAATCAGCCCCAGCATTTT
>TRBJ1-2|TRBV18|NA|NA
CASSPSQNYGYTF
TGTGCCAGCTCACCAAGTCAGAACTATGGCTACACCTTC
>TRBJ1-3|TRBV18|TRBD1|NA
CASSPLTPGTGGDTIYF
TGTGCCAGCTCACCCCTTACTCCCGGGACAGGCGGGGACACCATATATTTT
>TRBJ1-1|TRBV6-6|TRBD1|NA
CASRTGGSPEAFF
TGTGCCAGCAGGACAGGGGGCTCCCCTGAAGCTTTCTTT
>TRBJ2-3|TRBV10-2|TRBD2|NA
CASYPYGAGDTDTQYF
TGCGCCAGCTATCCCTATGGAGCGGGGGATACAGATACGCAGTATTTT
>TRBJ1-6|TRBV6-1|NA|NA
CASSESLGQRNSPLHF
TGTGCCAGCAGTGAATCCTTGGGGCAGAGAAATTCACCCCTCCACTTT
>TRBJ1-2|TRBV6-1|TRBD1|few
CASTIQGIGYTF
TGTGCCAGCACCATACAGGGGATTGGCTACACCTTC